What follows are 9 T cell receptor beta chains derived from one specimen sequenced in a study of technical replicates of blood from a handful of donors. Method: immunoSEQ multiplex PCR; TCRdb's copy keeps in-frame clones and lacks some. The table includes fewer than 90,000 clones, about nine tenths detected once. Input material: T cells isolated from PBMCs. These receptors were obtained from a human donor in good health.

The rearrangement links TRBV30 to TRBJ2-7; D possibly corresponds to TRBD2 (5 bases). Trimming pared 3 bases from V and 4 bases from J, leaving 10 bases between. Germline-derived CDR1 and CDR2 are GTSNPN and SVGIG (reference sequence). This CDR3 is built from 12 residues. The CDR3 DNA follows: TGTGCCTGGAGCTCCGGCGGGTACGAGCAGTACTTC. This gives the protein CAWSSGGYEQYF.

The CDR3 spells CASSSTVNTEAFF. The DNA of the CDR3 is TGTGCCAGCAGCTCCACAGTTAACACTGAAGCTTTCTTT. The chain joins TRBV7-3 to TRBJ1-1; D gene ambiguous. The CDR3 contains 13 residues. CDR1 and CDR2 (germline): SGHTA, FQGTGA. Trimming removed 4 bases at V and 2 bases at J, with 8 bases between.

This clone showed up just once. The chain combines TRBV7-2 with TRBJ2-7; 9 positions agree with TRBD2. The CDR3 length is 18 residues. CDR1 SGHTA and CDR2 FQGNSA come from the germline V gene. Germline trimming cut 1 base from V and 0 bases from J; bases unmatched to any gene: 10. Here the CDR3 reads CASSLGTSGRTSSYEQYF. CDR3 bases: TGTGCCAGCAGCTTAGGTACTAGCGGGCGGACAAGCTCCTACGAGCAGTACTTC.

This sequence joins TRBV9 and TRBJ2-1, with TRBD2 identical over 12 bases. CDR1 is SGDLS, CDR2 YYNGEE, per germline. Unmatched junction bases numbered 6, after V lost 3 bases and J lost 8 bases. The CDR3 covers 15 residues. The CDR3 DNA reads as TGTGCCAGCAGCGGCACTAGCGGGAGGTTCGATGAGCAGTTCTTC. It codes for CASSGTSGRFDEQFF.

V is TRBV9 and J is TRBJ2-1; D unclear. This CDR3 contains 12 residues. The germline V gene encodes CDR1 SGDLS and CDR2 YYNGEE. V was clipped by 2 bases and J by 8 bases, with 8 bases between them. The CDR3 DNA reads as TGTGCCAGCAGCGTCACTCTCCATGAGCAGTTCTTC. Translated, it gives CASSVTLHEQFF.

This chain links TRBV5-4 with TRBJ1-1; D ambiguous. Germline V gene lookup returns CDR1 SGHNT and CDR2 YYREEE (reference sequence). V lost 4 bases and J 1 base, leaving 2 bases between the germline ends. This CDR3 is 11 amino acids long. As DNA, the CDR3 is TGTGCCAGCAGCCAGAACACTGAAGCTTTCTTT. Protein product: CASSQNTEAFF. Looking up the rest from reference TRBV5-4 and TRBJ1-1 gives the full variable domain: ETGVTQSPTHLIKTRGQQVTLRCSSQSGHNTVSWYQQALGQGPQFIFQYYREEENGRGNFPPRFSGLQFPNYSSELNVNALELDDSALYLCASSQNTEAFFGQGTRLTVV.

The rearrangement links TRBV9 to TRBJ1-1; TRBD1 agrees at 10 bases. The V gene end was trimmed by 4 bases and the J gene end by 5 bases; junction bases not matched to a gene: 8. Germline V gene sequence: CDR1 SGDLS, CDR2 YYNGEE. This CDR3 is 15 amino acids long. CDR3 amino acids: CASSSRTGGDTEAFF. Written as DNA, the CDR3 is TGTGCCAGCAGCTCCCGGACAGGGGGGGATACTGAAGCTTTCTTT.

The V gene is TRBV5-5, the J gene TRBJ1-1; unclear D gene. V was clipped by 0 bases and J by 0 bases, with 6 bases between them. This CDR3 is built from 14 residues. Germline CDR1 and CDR2: SGHKS and YYEKEE (reference sequence). The CDR3, as DNA: TGTGCCAGCAGCTTGGGTCTCTTGAACACTGAAGCTTTCTTT. Protein product: CASSLGLLNTEAFF.

V is TRBV19 and J is TRBJ2-5, with a weak D call TRBD1 (6 bases). The germline CDR1 and CDR2 sequences are LNHDA and SQIVND (reference sequence). The CDR3 runs to 14 residues. Between the trimmed V and J ends, which lost 3 bases and 5 bases, there was a span of 13 bases. The CDR3 DNA follows: TGTGCCAGTAGTATTGGGTCAGGACAGGAGACCCAGTACTTC. This translates into CASSIGSGQETQYF.